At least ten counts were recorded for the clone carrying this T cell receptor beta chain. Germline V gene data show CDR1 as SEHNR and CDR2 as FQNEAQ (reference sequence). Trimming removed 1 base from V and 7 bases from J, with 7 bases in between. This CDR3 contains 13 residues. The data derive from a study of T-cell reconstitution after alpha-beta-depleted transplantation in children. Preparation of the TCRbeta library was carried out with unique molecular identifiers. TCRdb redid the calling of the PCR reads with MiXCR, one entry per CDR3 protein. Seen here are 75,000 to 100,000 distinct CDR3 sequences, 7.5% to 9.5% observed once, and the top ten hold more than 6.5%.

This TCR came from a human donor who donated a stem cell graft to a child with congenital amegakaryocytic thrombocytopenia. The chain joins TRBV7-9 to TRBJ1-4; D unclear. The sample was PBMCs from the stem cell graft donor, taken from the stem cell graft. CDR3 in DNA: TGTGCCAGCAGCTTAGGACTTGGTGAAAAACTGTTTTTT. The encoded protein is CASSLGLGEKLFF.